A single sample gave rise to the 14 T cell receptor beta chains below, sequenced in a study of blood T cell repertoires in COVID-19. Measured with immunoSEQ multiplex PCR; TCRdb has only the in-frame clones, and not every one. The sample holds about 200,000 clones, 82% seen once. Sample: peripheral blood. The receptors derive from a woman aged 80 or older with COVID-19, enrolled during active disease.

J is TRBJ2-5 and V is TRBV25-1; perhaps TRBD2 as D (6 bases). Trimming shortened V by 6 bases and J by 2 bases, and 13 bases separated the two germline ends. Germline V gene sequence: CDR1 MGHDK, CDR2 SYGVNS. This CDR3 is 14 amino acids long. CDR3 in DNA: TGTGCCAGCAGCCGGGACGGACTACAAGAGACCCAGTACTTC. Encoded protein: CASSRDGLQETQYF.

CDR3 residues: CASSDGRGPLDTQYF. CDR3 bases: TGTGCCAGCAGTGACGGAAGGGGCCCACTTGATACGCAGTATTTT. J is TRBJ2-3 and V is TRBV6-4; TRBD1 might be the D (5 bases). Germline V gives CDR1 MRHNA, CDR2 SNTAGT. With 2 bases removed from V and 6 bases from J, the gap between germline ends came to 15 bases. This CDR3 region has 15 residues.

CDR3 residues: CASTTGSGNTIYF. The CDR3 DNA reads TGTGCCAGCACGACAGGGTCTGGAAACACCATATATTTT. The chain combines TRBV9 with TRBJ1-3, with 7 bases identical to TRBD1. Germline lookup yields CDR1 SGDLS and CDR2 YYNGEE. This CDR3 has 13 residues. Trimming at V came to 6 bases and at J to 1 base, leaving 1 base not matched to a gene.

Here the CDR3 DNA reads TGTGCCAGCAGCTACTGGACAGGGTTTGGGGAGCTGTTTTTT. This encodes CASSYWTGFGELFF. The J gene is TRBJ2-2, the V gene TRBV7-9; TRBD1 matches 8 bases. Looked up from germline, CDR1 is SEHNR and CDR2 is FQNEAQ (reference sequence). The CDR3 length is 14 residues. V shed 4 bases, J shed 8 bases, and the junction held 6 bases outside the gene matches.

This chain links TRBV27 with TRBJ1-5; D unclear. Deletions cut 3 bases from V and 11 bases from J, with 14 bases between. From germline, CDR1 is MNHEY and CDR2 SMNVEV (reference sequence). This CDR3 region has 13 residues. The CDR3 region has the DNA TGTGCCAGCAGTTTGAGGGAGGAGCAATCCCAGCATTTT. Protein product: CASSLREEQSQHF.

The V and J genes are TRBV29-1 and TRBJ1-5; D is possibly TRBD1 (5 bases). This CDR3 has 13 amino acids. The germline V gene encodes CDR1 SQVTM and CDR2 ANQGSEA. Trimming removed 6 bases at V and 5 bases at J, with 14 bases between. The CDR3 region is CSVGQGWDQPQHF. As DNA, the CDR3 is TGCAGCGTCGGGCAGGGTTGGGATCAGCCCCAGCATTTT.

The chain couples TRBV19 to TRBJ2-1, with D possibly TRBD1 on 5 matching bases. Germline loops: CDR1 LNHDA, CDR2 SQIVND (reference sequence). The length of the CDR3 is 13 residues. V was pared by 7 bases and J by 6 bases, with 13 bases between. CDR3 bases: TGTGCCAGTACCCAGGGATCGTTCAATGAGCAGTTCTTC. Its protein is CASTQGSFNEQFF.

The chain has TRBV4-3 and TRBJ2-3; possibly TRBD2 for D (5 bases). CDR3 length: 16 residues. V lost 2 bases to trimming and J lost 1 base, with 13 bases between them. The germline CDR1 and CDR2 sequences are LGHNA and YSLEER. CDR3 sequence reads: CASSQREGLGTDTQYF. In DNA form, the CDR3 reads TGCGCCAGCAGCCAACGAGAGGGCCTCGGCACAGATACGCAGTATTTT.

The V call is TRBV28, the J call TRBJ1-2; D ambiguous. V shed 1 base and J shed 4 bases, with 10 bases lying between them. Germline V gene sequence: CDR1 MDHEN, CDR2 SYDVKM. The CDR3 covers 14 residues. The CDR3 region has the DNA TGTGCCAGCAGTTTATCGCGACAAGGCTATGGCTACACCTTC. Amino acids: CASSLSRQGYGYTF.

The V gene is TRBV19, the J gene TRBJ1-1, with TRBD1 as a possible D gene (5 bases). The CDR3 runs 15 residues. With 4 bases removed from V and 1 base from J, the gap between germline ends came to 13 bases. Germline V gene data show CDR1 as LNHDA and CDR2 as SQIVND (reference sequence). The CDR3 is CASSTAWGRNTEAFF. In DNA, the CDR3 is TGTGCCAGTAGTACGGCCTGGGGCAGGAACACTGAAGCTTTCTTT.

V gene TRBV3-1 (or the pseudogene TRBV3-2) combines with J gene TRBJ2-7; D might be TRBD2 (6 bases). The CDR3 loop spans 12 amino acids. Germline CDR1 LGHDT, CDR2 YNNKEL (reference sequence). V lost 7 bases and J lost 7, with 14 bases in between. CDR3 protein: CASTYLGGEQYF. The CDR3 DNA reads TGTGCCAGCACGTATCTGGGGGGTGAGCAGTACTTC.

CDR3 in amino acids: CASSLGTLNTGELFF. The CDR3 bases are TGTGCCAGCAGCTTAGGGACACTTAACACCGGGGAGCTGTTTTTT. This sequence joins TRBV7-2 and TRBJ2-2, with D tentatively TRBD1 (5 bases). The CDR3 totals 15 residues. Germline CDR1 is SGHTA and CDR2 is FQGNSA. The ends were cut back, 1 base at V and 2 bases at J, with 8 bases in the middle.

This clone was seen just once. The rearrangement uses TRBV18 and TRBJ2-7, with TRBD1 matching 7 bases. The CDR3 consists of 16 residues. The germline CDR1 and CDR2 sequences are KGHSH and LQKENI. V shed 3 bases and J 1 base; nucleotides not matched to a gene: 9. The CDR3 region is CASSPRATGMSYEQYF. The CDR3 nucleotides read TGTGCCAGCTCACCCCGGGCGACAGGGATGTCCTACGAGCAGTACTTC.

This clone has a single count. Here the CDR3 reads CASSPTIGQGASAFF. CDR3 nucleotide sequence: TGTGCCAGTAGTCCGACAATAGGACAGGGGGCGTCAGCTTTCTTT. The chain carries TRBV19 and TRBJ1-1; 11 nucleotides match TRBD1. The V gene end was trimmed by 5 bases and the J gene end by 10 bases; junction bases not matched to a gene: 12. The CDR3 extends over 15 amino acids. The germline V gene encodes CDR1 LNHDA and CDR2 SQIVND (reference sequence).